This T cell receptor (beta chain) was recorded in a study of T cells in Graves' hyperthyroidism and ophthalmopathy. Germline V CDR1 and CDR2: DFQATT, SNEGSKA (reference sequence). The CDR3 loop spans 13 amino acids. Among the patients, aged 18 to 65, hyperthyroidism was newly diagnosed and had lasted under 2 months. Diagnoses used clinical symptoms, serum thyroxine and TRAb, thyroid ultrasound and orbital computed tomography. The table lists this clonotype with many counts. The antigen remains unidentified. Notes on the study in general: Expanded thyroid clonotypes (above 0.001) were mostly also found in blood. Ophthalmopathy was told apart from stable hyperthyroidism by a 13 V-J model.

Amplification of TCR beta CDR3 regions was performed using RNA transcripts as template. First-round RT-PCR of the TCR CDR3 relied on the HTBI primer set. MiXCR, run by TCRdb on the multiplex PCR reads, gives a single entry per CDR3 protein. The table records some 600,000 distinct CDR3 sequences, 11% to 15% of them present only once. The chain uses TRBV20-1 and TRBJ2-5, with a possible D match to TRBD2 (6 bases). This receptor was identified in a woman aged 25 to 39 with Graves' hyperthyroidism that later progressed to Graves' ophthalmopathy. Sequencing input: blood. CDR3 loop: CTPVEGKEETQYF. CDR3 coding DNA: TGCACCCCGGTGGAGGGCAAGGAGGAGACCCAGTACTTC.